These 3 T cell receptor beta chains share one sample of origin, sequenced in a study of cytomegalovirus exposure and HLA in healthy donors. In the PCR, 60 Vbeta and 13 Jbeta primers were used. Measured with immunoSEQ multiplex PCR; TCRdb has only the in-frame clones, and not every one. The sample holds about 160,000 clones. Specimen: PBMCs. These receptors all stem from a man between 25 and 39 years old in good health and CMV-seronegative.

This chain uses TRBV28 with TRBJ2-7, with 9 bases aligning to TRBD2. Losses at the gene ends were 10 bases for V and 7 bases for J; bases not matched to a gene: 14. Germline CDR1 is MDHEN and CDR2 is SYDVKM. The CDR3 spans 14 residues. CDR3 DNA: TGTGCCACCCAGAAGTGGACTAGCGAAACAGAGCAGTACTTC. Amino acid sequence: CATQKWTSETEQYF.

A note on this clone: Other DNA sequences in the same sample also yield this CDR3. The V call is TRBV5-4, the J call TRBJ2-7; D possibly corresponds to TRBD1 (6 bases). V was shortened by 0 bases and J by 0 bases, with 10 bases between the two germline ends. The CDR3 spans 15 residues. Germline lookup yields CDR1 SGHNT and CDR2 YYREEE (reference sequence). This CDR3 is CASSLGTDHSYEQYF. The CDR3 nucleotides read TGTGCCAGCAGCTTGGGGACAGATCACTCCTACGAGCAGTACTTC.

V usage is TRBV7-2 and J usage is TRBJ2-5, with D hard to call. The CDR3 runs 15 residues. V lost 5 bases and J 4 bases, leaving 17 bases between the germline ends. Germline V gives CDR1 SGHTA, CDR2 FQGNSA. This CDR3 is CASSPSTPQGETQYF. CDR3 in DNA: TGTGCCAGCAGCCCCTCGACTCCTCAAGGAGAGACCCAGTACTTC. The full variable domain, completed using reference TRBV7-2 and TRBJ2-5, is GAGVSQSPSNKVTEKGKDVELRCDPISGHTALYWYRQSLGQGLEFLIYFQGNSAPDKSGLPSDRFSAERTGGSVSTLTIQRTQQEDSAVYLCASSPSTPQGETQYFGPGTRLLVL.